The 8 T cell receptor beta chains below were found in one sample sequenced in a study of blood T cell repertoires in COVID-19. Libraries were prepared by immunoSEQ multiplex PCR; TCRdb keeps only in-frame clonotypes and omits some of them. The sample records around 310,000 clones, over 75% being singletons. Sequenced material: PBMCs or T cells enriched from blood (not recorded which). The receptors stem from a man aged 25 to 40 who had recovered from COVID-19.

The chain recombines TRBV7-2 with TRBJ1-5, with a tentative D call TRBD1 (5 bases). Germline V gene lookup returns CDR1 SGHTA and CDR2 FQGNSA. V was trimmed by 5 bases and J by 4 bases, leaving 12 bases between them. The CDR3 loop spans 14 amino acids. As DNA, the CDR3 is TGTGCCAGCAGCAAGACAGCTCATAATCAGCCCCAGCATTTT. Translation: CASSKTAHNQPQHF.

The chain recombines TRBV2 with TRBJ1-4, with 8 bases lining up with TRBD1. Trimming took 6 bases from V and 7 from J; bases not matched to a gene: 7. CDR1 is SNHLY and CDR2 is FYNNEI in the germline V gene. The CDR3 loop spans 14 amino acids. The CDR3 region has the DNA TGTGCCAGCAGAACCACAGGGGGGGGTGAAAAACTGTTTTTT. Its protein product is CASRTTGGGEKLFF.

V gene TRBV10-2 combines with J gene TRBJ2-5; 11 nucleotides match TRBD2. Per germline, CDR1 WSHSY and CDR2 SAAADI. The length of the CDR3 is 16 residues. V gave up 0 bases and J gave up 4 bases; unmatched junction bases: 4. CDR3: CASSESLAGGRETQYF. DNA of the CDR3: TGCGCCAGCAGTGAGTCCCTAGCGGGGGGACGAGAGACCCAGTACTTC.

V gene TRBV19 combines with J gene TRBJ1-5, with D perhaps matching TRBD1 (5 bases). Trimming left V 7 bases short and J 6 bases short, with 13 bases between. The CDR3 runs 13 residues. The germline CDR1 and CDR2 sequences are LNHDA and SQIVND (reference sequence). The DNA of the CDR3 is TGTGCCAGTAAGGGGCAGGGTGGTCAGCCCCAGCATTTT. Amino acids: CASKGQGGQPQHF.

V is TRBV15 and J is TRBJ2-7; TRBD2 aligns across 15 bases. V was pared by 5 bases and J by 0 bases, with 5 bases of the junction left unmatched. CDR3 length equals 17 residues. From germline, CDR1 is LNHNV and CDR2 YYDKDF (reference sequence). CDR3 residues: CATSGRTSGGASYEQYF. The CDR3 bases are TGTGCCACCAGCGGTCGGACTAGCGGGGGGGCCTCCTACGAGCAGTACTTC.

The genes are TRBV18 and TRBJ2-2, with D perhaps TRBD2 (5 bases). CDR1 KGHSH and CDR2 LQKENI come from the germline V gene. The CDR3 sequence is 17 residues long. V was cut by 2 bases and J by 0 bases, with 13 bases left in between. CDR3 sequence: CASSPRESETNTGELFF. In DNA, the CDR3 is TGTGCCAGCTCACCAAGGGAGAGCGAGACGAACACCGGGGAGCTGTTTTTT.

The V call is TRBV10-2, the J call TRBJ2-7; possibly TRBD1 for D (6 bases). V was cut by 2 bases and J by 3 bases, with 11 bases left in between. The CDR3 has 14 amino acids. CDR1 and CDR2 (germline): WSHSY, SAAADI. In nucleotides, the CDR3 is TGCGCCAGCAGTGAGGGGGCAGGGGACTACGAGCAGTACTTC. It encodes CASSEGAGDYEQYF.

The chain is built from TRBV15 and TRBJ2-2, with TRBD2 as a possible D gene (6 bases). Trimming left V 0 bases short and J 6 bases short, with 11 bases between. The CDR3 spans 15 residues. From germline, CDR1 is LNHNV and CDR2 YYDKDF (reference sequence). CDR3 DNA: TGTGCCACCAGCAGAGAGGGTCCGGGGGCCGGGGAGCTGTTTTTT. This codes for CATSREGPGAGELFF.